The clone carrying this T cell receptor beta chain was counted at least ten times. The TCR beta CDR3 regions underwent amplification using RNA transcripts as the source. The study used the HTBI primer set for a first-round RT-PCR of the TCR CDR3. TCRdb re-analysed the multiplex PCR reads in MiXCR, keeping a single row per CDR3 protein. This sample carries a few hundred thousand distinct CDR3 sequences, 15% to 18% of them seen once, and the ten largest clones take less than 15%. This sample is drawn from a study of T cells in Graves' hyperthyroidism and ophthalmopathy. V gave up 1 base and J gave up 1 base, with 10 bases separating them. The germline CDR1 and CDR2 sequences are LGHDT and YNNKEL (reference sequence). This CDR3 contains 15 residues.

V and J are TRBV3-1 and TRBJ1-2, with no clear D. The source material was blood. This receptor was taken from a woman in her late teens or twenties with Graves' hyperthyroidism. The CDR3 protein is CASSQGVGLNYGYTF. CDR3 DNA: TGTGCCAGCAGCCAAGGTGTAGGCCTTAACTATGGCTACACCTTC.